These 6 T cell receptor beta chains share one sample of origin, sequenced in a study of blood T cell repertoires in COVID-19. Sequencing was performed with immunoSEQ multiplex PCR; in TCRdb, only in-frame clones are kept and a portion is missing. In the table there are approximately 200,000 clones, 90% of which are singletons. The specimen sequenced was PBMCs or T cells enriched from blood (not recorded which). The receptors stem from a man aged 25-45 years who had recovered from COVID-19.

This clone was seen once. The chain recombines TRBV7-6 with TRBJ1-3; possibly TRBD1 for D (6 bases). The germline V gene has CDR1 SGHVS and CDR2 FNYEAQ. Trimming took 4 bases from V and 0 from J, leaving 16 bases between them. The CDR3 has 17 amino acids. The CDR3 protein is CASSSSPGHHSGNTIYF. The DNA for the CDR3 is TGTGCCAGCAGCTCGTCCCCGGGACACCACTCTGGAAACACCATATATTTT.

The chain combines TRBV28 with TRBJ1-5; 7 positions agree with TRBD1. Germline V gene sequence: CDR1 MDHEN, CDR2 SYDVKM. CDR3 size: 15 residues. V shed 6 bases, J shed 4 bases, and the junction held 9 bases outside the gene matches. CDR3 loop: CASRETGFGNQPQHF. The CDR3, as DNA: TGTGCCAGCAGAGAGACAGGGTTTGGTAATCAGCCCCAGCATTTT.

This chain uses TRBV7-2 with TRBJ2-2; 8 positions match TRBD1. Germline loops: CDR1 SGHTA, CDR2 FQGNSA. This CDR3 is built from 16 residues. V lost 5 bases, J lost 3 bases, and 8 bases stayed unmatched. This CDR3 is CASSTGGTGDTGELFF. As DNA, the CDR3 is TGTGCCAGCAGCACCGGAGGGACAGGAGACACCGGGGAGCTGTTTTTT.

This clone has a single count. The gene calls are TRBV4-2 and TRBJ2-1; 12 positions agree with TRBD2. The J segment lost 7 bases and the V segment lost 1 base, leaving 5 bases of the junction unmatched. Germline assignment: CDR1 LGHNA and CDR2 YNFKEQ. The CDR3 runs to 16 residues. CDR3 region: CASSQVLAGGVNEQFF. DNA for the CDR3: TGTGCCAGCAGCCAAGTACTAGCGGGGGGTGTTAATGAGCAGTTCTTC.

This clone was counted a single time. The chain has TRBV5-4 and TRBJ2-7; no reliable D call. This CDR3 is 15 amino acids long. Germline assignment: CDR1 SGHNT and CDR2 YYREEE (reference sequence). V dropped 0 bases and J dropped 3 bases, with 13 bases sitting between them. CDR3 protein: CASSLGSGQSYEQYF. The CDR3 DNA is TGTGCCAGCAGCTTGGGGTCAGGCCAGAGCTACGAGCAGTACTTC.

J is TRBJ2-2 and V is TRBV11-1; possibly TRBD1 for D (5 bases). Per the germline V gene, CDR1 is SGHAT and CDR2 is FQDESV (reference sequence). This CDR3 has 16 residues. The V end lost 0 bases, the J end lost 2 bases, and 10 bases lay between the germline ends. The CDR3: CASSLAATANTGELFF. The CDR3, as DNA: TGTGCCAGCAGCTTAGCCGCGACAGCAAACACCGGGGAGCTGTTTTTT.